This T cell receptor beta chain was identified in a study of cytomegalovirus exposure and HLA in healthy donors (dated 2017 in TCRdb). Background for the entire study: According to an earlier analysis of 587 of the donors, about 179 million T cells yielded approximately 120 million unique TCR beta sequences and about 300 Gb of sequence data. Roughly 5 DR-DQ haplotypes were treated as single units for association and clustering because of strong linkage in the cohort. Both class I and class II loci were covered by HLA typing, at four-digit resolution. Typing coverage varied by locus: roughly 629-640 donors for A, B, C, DRB1 and DQB1; roughly 560 for DQA1; some 610 for DPA1; about 450 for DPB1. In addition to the first cohort of 666 subjects, a separate validation cohort of approximately 130 different subjects was used. In the later analysis, no new phenotypic data were used to find candidate immune exposures; instead, reliance was placed on TCR beta sequences and their occurrence across donors. In a later analysis, previously published TCR beta repertoires from more than 500 donors were re-analyzed and high-resolution HLA genotyping was added so that TCR occurrence patterns could be studied. Every discovery cohort repertoire had been produced on one sequencing platform. To decide whether each TCR beta V gene segment behaved as functional or pseudogenic, an earlier analysis of nearly 600 of the donors relied on high-throughput TCR beta sequencing. The study aimed to test whether signatures of past pathogen exposure could be identified by cataloging public T cell receptors. Roughly 300 gigabases of sequencing data and tens of millions of unique TCR sequences made up an early release that covered several hundred HLA-typed donors. In a later genetic analysis, genome-wide SNP genotypes for about 55% of the 666 donors were used, and that subset was treated as a discovery cohort. The genetic ancestry cluster associated with self-reported Caucasian donors included 70% to 85% of the 350 to 500 genotyped donors. Alongside the repertoire data, information on donor age, sex, ethnicity and CMV serostatus was compiled. The T cell repertoires of 670 or so subjects were profiled by immunosequencing and related to cytomegalovirus serostatus. To predict cytomegalovirus infection status, the study brought together high-throughput TCR immunosequencing, statistical association of individual TCRs with disease status, and machine learning. Among about 370 genotyped donors of the cohort, an average of approximately 220,000 unique TCR beta nucleotide sequences was sequenced per donor, of which about 18% were non-productive.

About this clone: Its specific antigen is unknown. No base-level quality is on record; no much larger clone is a single base apart.

Preparation of the library involved the immunoSEQ multiplex PCR assay. For the multiplex PCR, a mixture combining 60 forward primers for TCR Vbeta segments and 13 reverse primers for TCR Jbeta segments was used. The CDR3 region of rearranged TCR beta genes was amplified from genomic DNA with a multiplex PCR assay. The amplified TCR beta libraries were sequenced on the Illumina HiSeq System as 87-base-pair reads. The study's own analysis went as follows. A later analysis tallied 80 million to 95 million unique TCR beta chains across the 550 to 850 repertoires, and around 12 million of those chains were shared by two or more donors. To remove PCR and sequencing errors, raw reads were error-corrected and collapsed into unique sequences using a nearest-neighbor algorithm that merged closely related sequences. V, D and J gene segments were assigned by aligning CDR3 sequences to IMGT reference sequences. For a sequence to be retained, at least a six-nucleotide match to both a V gene segment and a J gene segment was required. Rearrangements were called productive when the CDR3 lacked stop codons and stayed in frame with V and J; all others were non-productive. CDR3 was defined by IMGT convention, running from the second conserved V-encoded cysteine to the conserved J-encoded phenylalanine. Sequences without an unambiguous match to a single V gene segment were excluded from the earlier analysis of about 600 of the donors. In an earlier analysis of approximately 500 of the donors, a V segment was called functional when productive rearrangements were above 56.7%, and segregating when the standard deviation between donors exceeded 5%. A statistical classification framework was developed to diagnose cytomegalovirus status using the catalog of TCR beta chain sequences. A later analysis assigned V and J genes by comparing TCR nucleotide sequences with IMGT/GENE-DB human TR gene sequences. In a later analysis, CDR3 sequences and most-parsimonious VDJ recombination scenarios were assigned using the TCRdist pipeline. In a later analysis, every TCR beta chain was defined by the combination of its CDR3 amino acid sequence and its V-gene family, and reads without a unique V-gene family were dropped. A later analysis removed 550 to 650 highly shared, low-generation-probability nucleotide sequences to deal with suspected cross-contamination and a sequencing artifact. For each public chain, a later analysis derived a clonal expansion index from normalized ranks of inferred template counts within each repertoire. Generation probabilities in a later analysis came from a VDJ recombination model fitted to out-of-frame rearrangements, and those results were checked against IGoR. Hypergeometric tests were used in a later analysis to score TCR-TCR, TCR-HLA and TCR-CMV co-occurrence, with a repertoire-size bias correction applied to the TCR pairs. In a later analysis, false discovery rates were estimated by permuting HLA or CMV assignments 20 times. In a later analysis, co-occurring TCRs were grouped with DBSCAN, and TCRdist sequence similarity was added when clustering was performed within HLA-allele-positive subsets. For co-occurrence clustering, repertoires with fewer than 30,000 or more than 120,000 public chains were excluded, along with roughly 5 repertoires with anomalous nucleotide sharing. The table comes from immuneACCESS by way of TCRdb, which keeps in-frame sequences with V and J called. Part of the clones is missing from these tables; in studies checked, under half for an unresolved V gene and the rest for unknown reasons. That table furnishes V, J and clone size, whereas the DNA furnished D and trimming. This sample gives some 99,000 clones in total; roughly 69% of them show up just once. Together, the top ten hold roughly 5.5% of the sample.

The cohort was made up of hundreds of healthy bone marrow donors. At the time of sampling, all cohort members were nominally healthy, though unrecorded immune exposures were likely present. The donor was CMV seropositive and was included in the group of 250 to 300 seropositive cohort members. Each donor provided a peripheral blood sample, and peripheral blood mononuclear cells were used for TCR beta sequencing. The Qiagen DNeasy Blood Extraction Kit was used to extract genomic DNA from the blood cell samples. Reading the germline V gene (reference sequence) gives CDR1 GTSNPN and CDR2 SVGIG. Trimming removed 3 bases from V and 3 bases from J, leaving 11 bases between the germline ends. Including cysteine and phenylalanine, the CDR3 has 13 amino acids. The read is trimmed to its CDR3 DNA, 39 bases read in frame from base 1. What the research found in general, with its limitations: V-gene and J-gene trimming of TCR beta chains was associated with a missense DCLRE1C variant in a later genetic analysis, and the association was replicated in an independent cohort. Sequencing depth was assumed to be roughly uniform across donors in the presence/absence analyses, though that assumption may not hold. Because the 87-base-pair reads could not distinguish some IMGT-functional V segments, including TRBV6-2 and TRBV6-3, those segments were excluded. Correlated functional status among segregating V segments might be attributable to linkage disequilibrium, but an unknown experimental factor could not be ruled out. According to a later analysis, parvovirus B19, influenza, CMV and Epstein-Barr virus appeared linked to several top co-occurrence clusters. At a false discovery rate of 0.05, a later analysis linked 15,000 to 20,000 TCR beta sequences to specific HLA alleles. The earlier analysis of a few hundred of the donors excluded 15 to 20 rarely observed V segments, including chromosome 9 orphons, because counts were too low. A cluster of highly shared sequence variants was judged likely to represent a technical artifact of the sequencing pipeline. In vitro tests confirmed that a few of the cytomegalovirus-associated TCR beta chains recognize cytomegalovirus antigens. Immune exposure information for the cohort was limited to CMV serostatus. Most TCR sequences were observed very rarely across donors, whereas some public TCRs were present in many individuals. A further reported finding was that TCR beta sequences accurately predicted the HLA-A and HLA-B alleles for most subjects in the first cohort. Compared with the approximately 600-donor mean, donors in an Asian-associated ancestry cluster had fewer N-insertions in productive TCRs, according to a later genetic analysis. The authors suggested that the approach could potentially be generalized to other disease states and immunological phenotypes. Because some donors lacked HLA typing at each locus, the association tests relied only on the typed subset. The cohort was sequenced for TCR beta chains only, and without alpha or paired-chain data the features that could be detected were limited. When HLA alleles, especially DR and DQ, strongly co-occurred, attributing TCR associations to individual alleles was difficult. Compared with equally common non-associated chains, HLA-associated TCR beta chains in a later analysis were more clonally expanded and had lower generation probabilities. Cytomegalovirus status was reported to be diagnosed by the classifier with high specificity and sensitivity in both the original and validation cohorts. In an earlier analysis of 587 of the donors, most TCR beta V segments appeared in productive rearrangements about 87% or about 30% of the time, broadly matching IMGT annotations. A later analysis found that most CMV-associated TCR beta chains appeared HLA-restricted, with HLA associations seemingly driven largely by CMV exposure. In the study, roughly 160 TCR beta chains were listed as associated with cytomegalovirus. According to a later analysis, TCR association rates differed among HLA loci, with DRB1 alleles showing the most associated TCRs and HLA-C alleles showing the fewest.

Input material: PBMCs. This sequence originates from a woman in her seventies in good health and CMV-seropositive. The rearranged chain carries TRBV30 and TRBJ1-1; perhaps TRBD1 is the D gene, with 6 bases matching. CDR3 reads: CAWSGQLDTEAFF. The nucleotide sequence is TGTGCCTGGAGCGGACAGTTGGACACTGAAGCTTTCTTT.